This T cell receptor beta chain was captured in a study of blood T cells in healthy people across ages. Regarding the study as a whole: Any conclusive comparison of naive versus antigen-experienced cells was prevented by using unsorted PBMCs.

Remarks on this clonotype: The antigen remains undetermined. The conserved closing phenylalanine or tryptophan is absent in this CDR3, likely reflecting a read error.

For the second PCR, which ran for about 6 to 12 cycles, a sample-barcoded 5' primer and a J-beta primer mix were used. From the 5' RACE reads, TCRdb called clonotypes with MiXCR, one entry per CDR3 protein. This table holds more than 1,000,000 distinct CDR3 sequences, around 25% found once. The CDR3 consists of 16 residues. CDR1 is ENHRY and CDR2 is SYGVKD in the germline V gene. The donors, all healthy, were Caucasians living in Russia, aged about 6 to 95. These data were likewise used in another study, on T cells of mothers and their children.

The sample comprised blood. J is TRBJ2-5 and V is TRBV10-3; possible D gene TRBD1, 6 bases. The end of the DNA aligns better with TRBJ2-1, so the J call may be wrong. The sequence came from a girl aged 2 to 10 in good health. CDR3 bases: TGTGCCATCAGTGAGTCCGCAGGGGCCCTTTACAATGAGCAGTTCCTC. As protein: CAISESAGALYNEQFL.